The rows below give T cell receptor beta chains drawn from one sample of a study of T cells in Graves' hyperthyroidism and ophthalmopathy. TCRdb re-called the multiplex PCR reads with MiXCR, one entry per CDR3 protein. The sample records fewer than 800,000 distinct CDR3 sequences, 16% being singletons. The sample was blood. These receptors came from a man aged 18 to 35 with Graves' hyperthyroidism. Each CDR3 is given with its conserved first and last residue. The D gene is left open where the match is weak. Some rows mark clone size as missing; the rest say once, few, many or name a class of expanded clone.

size | J | D | V | CDR3 | DNA
- | TRBJ2-7 | - | TRBV7-2 | CASSRTLPYEQYF | TGTGCCAGCAGCCGGACTTTGCCCTACGAGCAGTACTTC
- | TRBJ2-7 | - | TRBV20-1 | CSATLTLYEQYF | TGCAGTGCCACCCTTACTCTTTACGAGCAGTACTTC
few | TRBJ1-2 | TRBD1 | TRBV2 | CASRGQDRYGYTF | TGTGCCAGCAGGGGACAGGACCGCTATGGCTACACCTTC
few | TRBJ1-1 | - | TRBV5-1 | CASSFDGGGTEAFF | TGCGCCAGCAGCTTCGATGGGGGAGGCACTGAAGCTTTCTTT
- | TRBJ2-1 | - | TRBV2 | CASSEDGGRNNEQFF | TGTGCCAGCAGTGAAGACGGGGGAAGGAACAATGAGCAGTTCTTC
many | TRBJ1-3 | - | TRBV12-3/TRBV12-4 | CASSLGRDSGNTIYF | TGTGCCAGCAGTTTGGGACGGGACTCTGGAAACACCATATATTTT
many | TRBJ2-7 | - | TRBV12-3/TRBV12-4 | CASSQQGWGTYEQYF | TGTGCCAGCAGTCAGCAGGGTTGGGGGACCTACGAGCAGTACTTC
few | TRBJ1-6 | - | TRBV5-1 | CASSRMVENSPLHF | TGCGCCAGCAGCCGTATGGTTGAGAATTCACCCCTCCACTTT
- | TRBJ2-5 | - | TRBV28 | CASSFQGRAKTQYF | TGTGCCAGCAGTTTCCAGGGACGGGCAAAGACCCAGTACTTC
few | TRBJ2-2 | - | TRBV12-3/TRBV12-4 | CASEGGARTGELFF | TGTGCCAGTGAGGGGGGGGCAAGGACCGGGGAGCTGTTTTTT
- | TRBJ2-3 | TRBD1 | TRBV9 | CASSVGGTGHTDTQYF | TGTGCCAGCAGCGTAGGAGGGACAGGGCACACAGATACGCAGTATTTT
many | TRBJ2-7 | TRBD1 | TRBV28 | CASRGQGSDEQYF | TGTGCCAGCAGGGGACAGGGGAGTGACGAGCAGTACTTC
- | TRBJ1-3 | - | TRBV7-9 | CASSSGFFKGSGNTIYF | TGTGCCAGCAGCTCAGGGTTTTTTAAGGGCTCTGGAAACACCATATATTTT
- | TRBJ2-6 | - | TRBV6-1 | CARSRDPGANVLTF | TGTGCCCGATCCCGGGACCCTGGGGCCAACGTCCTGACTTTC
many | TRBJ2-5 | - | TRBV30 | CAWSVSRGETQYF | TGTGCCTGGAGTGTATCGCGTGGAGAGACCCAGTACTTC
- | TRBJ2-7 | TRBD1 | TRBV5-1 | CASSLTGSVEQYF | TGCGCCAGCAGTCTGACAGGGAGTGTAGAGCAGTACTTC
- | TRBJ2-7 | TRBD1 | TRBV7-9 | CASSPETGGPYEQYF | TGTGCCAGCAGCCCAGAGACAGGGGGCCCCTACGAGCAGTACTTC
- | TRBJ2-7 | TRBD2 | TRBV20-1 | CSAAGLDSYEQYF | TGCAGTGCCGCAGGACTAGACTCCTACGAGCAGTACTTC
many | TRBJ2-4 | - | TRBV20-1 | CSAVGGAAKNIQYF | TGCAGTGCGGTCGGAGGGGCGGCCAAAAACATTCAGTACTTC
many | TRBJ2-7 | - | TRBV12-3/TRBV12-4 | CASSFPKPSYEQYF | TGTGCCAGCAGTTTCCCCAAGCCCTCCTACGAGCAGTACTTC
many | TRBJ2-2 | - | TRBV28 | CASSSHSSRWTGELFF | TGTGCCAGCAGTTCACACTCAAGCAGATGGACCGGGGAGCTGTTTTTT
- | TRBJ2-5 | - | TRBV9 | CASSASGSAQETQYF | TGTGCCAGCAGCGCCTCAGGGAGCGCACAAGAGACCCAGTACTTC
few | TRBJ2-3 | TRBD2 | TRBV10-1 | CASLHPGLAGGGESTDTQYF | TGCGCCAGCCTTCATCCGGGACTAGCGGGAGGAGGAGAAAGCACAGATACGCAGTATTTT
many | TRBJ2-2 | - | TRBV28 | CASSLGGRRTGELFF | TGTGCCAGCAGTTTAGGGGGGCGACGCACCGGGGAGCTGTTTTTT
few | TRBJ1-5 | TRBD1 | TRBV7-2 | CASGTGGLSNQPQHF | TGTGCCAGCGGGACAGGGGGCTTGAGTAATCAGCCCCAGCATTTT
many | TRBJ2-7 | - | TRBV11-2 | CASSLQSPGTYEQYF | TGTGCCAGCAGCTTACAATCTCCGGGTACCTACGAGCAGTACTTC
- | TRBJ1-2 | - | TRBV7-2 | CASSLVGNCGYTF | TGTGCCAGCAGCTTAGTAGGCAACTGTGGCTACACCTTC